This TCR beta chain was recorded in a study of regulatory T cells in long-lasting Graves disease. The length of the CDR3 is 17 residues. V lost 4 bases to trimming and J lost 2 bases; unmatched junction nucleotides: 8. Looked up from germline, CDR1 is SEHNR and CDR2 is FQNEAQ (reference sequence). Findings of the study overall: Lower TCR diversity characterized persistent Graves' patients relative to newly diagnosed patients. Persistent disease showed a preference for TRBV28, TRBJ1-2 and TRBJ2-5. A limited number of samples was an acknowledged limitation.

With iRepertoire HTBI primers and Arm-PCR of CDR3 regions, TCR beta libraries were built. TCRdb called the multiplex PCR reads again in MiXCR, with one record for every CDR3 protein. The sample has 420,000 or so distinct CDR3 sequences; over 15% are singletons. Documented time point: newly diagnosed GD, antithyroid drugs for less than 3 months. Construction of the TCR library relied on RNA isolated from PBMCs. Graves' disease diagnosis used American Thyroid Association guidelines. On this clonotype: Its target is unknown.

The same data also went into a second study, on T cells in Graves' hyperthyroidism and ophthalmopathy.

The sequence derives from a woman aged 18-30 years with Graves disease. The chain links TRBV7-9 to TRBJ1-5; 10 nucleotides align to TRBD1. The sample was peripheral blood mononuclear cells (PBMCs), taken at new diagnosis, from a patient treated with antithyroid drugs. CDR3 nucleotide sequence: TGTGCCAGCAGCTCCGGACAGGGGGTTACCGGCAATCAGCCCCAGCATTTT. It codes for CASSSGQGVTGNQPQHF.